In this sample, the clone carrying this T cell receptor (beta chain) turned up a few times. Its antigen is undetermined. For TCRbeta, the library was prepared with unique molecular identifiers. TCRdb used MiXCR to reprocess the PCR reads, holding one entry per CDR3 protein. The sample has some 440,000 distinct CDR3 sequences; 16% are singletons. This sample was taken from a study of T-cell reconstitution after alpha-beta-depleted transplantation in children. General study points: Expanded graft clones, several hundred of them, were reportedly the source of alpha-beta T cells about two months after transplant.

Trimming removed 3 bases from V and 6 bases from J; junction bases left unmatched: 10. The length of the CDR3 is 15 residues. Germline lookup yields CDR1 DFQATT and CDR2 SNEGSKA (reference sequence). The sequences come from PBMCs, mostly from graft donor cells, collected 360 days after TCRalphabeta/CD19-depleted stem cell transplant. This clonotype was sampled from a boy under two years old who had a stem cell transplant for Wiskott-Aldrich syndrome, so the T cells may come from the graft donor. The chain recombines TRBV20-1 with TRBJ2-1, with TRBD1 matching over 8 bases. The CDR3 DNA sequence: TGCAGTGCTAGTTTTTTGAAGACAGGGGCCAATGAGCAGTTCTTC. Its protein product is CSASFLKTGANEQFF.